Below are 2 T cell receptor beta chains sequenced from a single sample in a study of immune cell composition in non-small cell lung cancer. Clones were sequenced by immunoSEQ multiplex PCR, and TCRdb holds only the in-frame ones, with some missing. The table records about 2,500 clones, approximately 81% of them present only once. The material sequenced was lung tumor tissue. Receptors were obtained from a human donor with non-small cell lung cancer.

The CDR3 nucleotides are TGTGCCAGCAGCTTGAACAGGGGGCGTCCCGAGCAGTACTTC. Translating it yields CASSLNRGRPEQYF. This sequence joins TRBV5-4 and TRBJ2-5, with TRBD1 matching over 9 bases. The last part of the DNA fits TRBJ2-7 better; the J call may be wrong. There are 14 residues in the CDR3. Germline V gene lookup returns CDR1 SGHNT and CDR2 YYREEE (reference sequence).

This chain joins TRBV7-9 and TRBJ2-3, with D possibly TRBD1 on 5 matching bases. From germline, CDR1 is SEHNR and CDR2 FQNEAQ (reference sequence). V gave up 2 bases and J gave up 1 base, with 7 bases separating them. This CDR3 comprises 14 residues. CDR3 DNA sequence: TGTGCCAGCAGCTTATTCAGGGGCACAGATACGCAGTATTTT. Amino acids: CASSLFRGTDTQYF.